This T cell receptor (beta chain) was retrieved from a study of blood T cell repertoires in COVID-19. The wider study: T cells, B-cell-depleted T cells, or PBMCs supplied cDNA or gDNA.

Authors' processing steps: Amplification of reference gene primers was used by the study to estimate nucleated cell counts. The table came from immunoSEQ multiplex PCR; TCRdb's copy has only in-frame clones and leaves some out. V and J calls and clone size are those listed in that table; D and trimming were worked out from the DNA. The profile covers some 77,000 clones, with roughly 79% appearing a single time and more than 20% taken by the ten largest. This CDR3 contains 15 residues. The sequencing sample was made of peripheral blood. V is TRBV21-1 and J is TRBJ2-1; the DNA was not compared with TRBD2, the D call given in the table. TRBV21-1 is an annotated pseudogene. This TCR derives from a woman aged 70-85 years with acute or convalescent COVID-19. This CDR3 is CASSFGLAGGDEQFF. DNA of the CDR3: TGTGCCAGCAGCTTCGGACTAGCGGGAGGAGATGAGCAGTTCTTC.